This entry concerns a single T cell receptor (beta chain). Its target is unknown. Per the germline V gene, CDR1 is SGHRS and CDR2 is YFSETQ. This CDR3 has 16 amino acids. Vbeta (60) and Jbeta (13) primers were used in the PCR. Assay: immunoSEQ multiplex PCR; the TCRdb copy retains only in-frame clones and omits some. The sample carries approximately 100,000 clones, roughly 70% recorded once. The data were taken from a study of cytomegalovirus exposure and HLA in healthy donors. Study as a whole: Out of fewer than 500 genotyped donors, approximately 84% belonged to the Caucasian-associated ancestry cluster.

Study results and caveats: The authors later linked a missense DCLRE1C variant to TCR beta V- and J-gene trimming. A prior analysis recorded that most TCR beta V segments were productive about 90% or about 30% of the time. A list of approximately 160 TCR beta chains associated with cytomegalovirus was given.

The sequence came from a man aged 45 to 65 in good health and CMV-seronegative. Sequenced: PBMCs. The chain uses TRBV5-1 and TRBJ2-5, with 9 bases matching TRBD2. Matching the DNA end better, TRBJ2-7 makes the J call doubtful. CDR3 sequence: CASSLAGLADSYEQYF. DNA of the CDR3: TGCGCCAGCAGCTTGGCGGGACTAGCAGACTCCTACGAGCAGTACTTC.